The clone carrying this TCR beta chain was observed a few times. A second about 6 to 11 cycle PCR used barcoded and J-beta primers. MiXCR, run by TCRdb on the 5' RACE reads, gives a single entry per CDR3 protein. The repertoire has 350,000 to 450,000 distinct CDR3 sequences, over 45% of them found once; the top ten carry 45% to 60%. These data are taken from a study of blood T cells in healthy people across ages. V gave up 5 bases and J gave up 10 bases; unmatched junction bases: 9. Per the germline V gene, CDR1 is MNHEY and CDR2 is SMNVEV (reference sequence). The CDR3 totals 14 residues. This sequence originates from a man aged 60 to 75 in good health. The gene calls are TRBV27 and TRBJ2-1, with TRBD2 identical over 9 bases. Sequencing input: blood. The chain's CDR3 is CASSPAWAGGEQFF. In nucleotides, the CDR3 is TGTGCCAGCAGTCCCGCGTGGGCGGGGGGGGAGCAGTTCTTC.